Below, 5 T cell receptor beta chains from the same sample are listed, as sequenced in a study of blood T cell repertoires in COVID-19. Method: immunoSEQ multiplex PCR; TCRdb's copy keeps in-frame clones and lacks some. The table includes about 150,000 clones, roughly 84% detected once. Sequencing was done on a sample of peripheral blood. The origin of the receptors is a woman between 45 and 65 years old in a cohort sampled during active or convalescent COVID-19.

The V gene is TRBV11-2, the J gene TRBJ2-7, with 10 bases identical to TRBD1. With 1 base clipped from V and 6 bases from J, the junction kept 3 bases outside the gene matches. Germline CDR1 reads SGHAT; CDR2 reads FQNNGV. The CDR3 has 14 amino acids. This chain's CDR3 is CASSLGQGAFEQYF. CDR3 nucleotides: TGTGCCAGCAGCTTAGGACAGGGGGCATTCGAGCAGTACTTC.

The genes are TRBV6-5 and TRBJ1-1; unclear D gene. Looked up from germline, CDR1 is MNHEY and CDR2 is SVGAGI. This CDR3 comprises 11 residues. V was cut by 7 bases and J by 7 bases, with 10 bases left in between. CDR3 nucleotides: TGTGCCAGCACCTGGTTCGGTGAAGCTTTCTTT. Its protein product is CASTWFGEAFF.

This clone was counted a few times. V usage is TRBV11-2 and J usage is TRBJ1-3, with TRBD1 matching over 7 bases. Germline CDR1 SGHAT, CDR2 FQNNGV. This CDR3 spans 16 amino acids. With V trimmed by 5 bases and J by 0 bases, 7 bases remained unmatched. This chain's CDR3 is CASSLTDRHSGNTIYF. In DNA form, the CDR3 reads TGTGCCAGCAGCCTAACGGACAGGCACTCTGGAAACACCATATATTTT.

This clone was detected a few times. The chain carries TRBV4-1 and TRBJ2-1; 14 bases fit TRBD2. Germline CDR1 and CDR2: MGHRA and YSYEKL. The CDR3 has 17 residues. V lost 4 bases to trimming and J lost 4 bases; unmatched junction nucleotides: 6. The CDR3, as DNA: TGCGCCAGCAGCCGAGGACTAGCGGGGGGTAGGTACAATGAGCAGTTCTTC. It specifies CASSRGLAGGRYNEQFF.

This chain connects TRBV28 to TRBJ2-6; maybe TRBD2 (6 bases). The CDR3 contains 15 residues. V was clipped by 6 bases and J by 1 base, with 10 bases between them. The V gene's germline CDR1 is MDHEN and CDR2 SYDVKM. As DNA, the CDR3 is TGTGCCAGCAGCCCGGGGGATTCTGGGGCCAACGTCCTGACTTTC. The encoded protein is CASSPGDSGANVLTF.